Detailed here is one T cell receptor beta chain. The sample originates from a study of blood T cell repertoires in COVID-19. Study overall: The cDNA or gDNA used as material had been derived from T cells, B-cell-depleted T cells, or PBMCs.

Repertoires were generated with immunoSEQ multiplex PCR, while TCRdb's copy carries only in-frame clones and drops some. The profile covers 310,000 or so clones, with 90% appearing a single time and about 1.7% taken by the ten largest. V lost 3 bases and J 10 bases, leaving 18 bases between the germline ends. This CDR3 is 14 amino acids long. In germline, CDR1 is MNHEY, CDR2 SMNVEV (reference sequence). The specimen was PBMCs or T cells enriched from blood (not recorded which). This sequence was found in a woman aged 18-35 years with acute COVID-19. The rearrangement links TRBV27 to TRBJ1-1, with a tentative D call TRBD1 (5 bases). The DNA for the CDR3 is TGTGCCAGCAGTTTTGGCGGGACCCCCACGGGAGCTTTCTTT. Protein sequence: CASSFGGTPTGAFF.